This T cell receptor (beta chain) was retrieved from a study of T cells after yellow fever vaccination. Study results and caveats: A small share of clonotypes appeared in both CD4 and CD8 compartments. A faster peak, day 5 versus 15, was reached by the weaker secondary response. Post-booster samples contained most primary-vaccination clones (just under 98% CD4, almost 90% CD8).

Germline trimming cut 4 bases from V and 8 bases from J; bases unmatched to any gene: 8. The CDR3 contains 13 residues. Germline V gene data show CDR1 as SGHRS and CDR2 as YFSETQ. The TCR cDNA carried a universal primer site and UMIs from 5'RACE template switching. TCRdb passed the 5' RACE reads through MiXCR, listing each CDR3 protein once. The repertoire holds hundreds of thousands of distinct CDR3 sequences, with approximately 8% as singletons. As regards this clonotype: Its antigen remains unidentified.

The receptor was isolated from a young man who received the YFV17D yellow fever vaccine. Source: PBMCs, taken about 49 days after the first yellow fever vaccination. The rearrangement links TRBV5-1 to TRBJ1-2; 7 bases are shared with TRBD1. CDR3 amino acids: CASSLDREGGYTF. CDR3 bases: TGCGCCAGCAGCCTAGACAGGGAGGGAGGCTACACCTTC.